Listed below are T cell receptor beta chains from one sample, sequenced in a study of graft-versus-host responses after intestinal transplantation. Data came from immunoSEQ multiplex PCR; TCRdb stores just in-frame clones and leaves some out. The sample lists more than 12,000 clones; around 94% were seen once. Sequenced here: PBMCs, sampled 9 days after transplant. The source is a human patient who received an intestinal transplant, so some T cells may come from the graft donor. The CDR3 runs from the conserved cysteine through the conserved F or W. D genes are given only for firm matches. Clone size is given for some rows only: seen once, a few or many times, or a class if the clone is expanded.

v_call: TRBV23-1
j_call: TRBJ1-1
clone_size: .
d_call: .
cdr3_length: 17
cdr3_nt: TGCGCCAGCAGTCAATCGGAGGAGGGTCGGGTGAACACTGAAGCTTTCTTT
cdr3_aa: CASSQSEEGRVNTEAFF

v_call: TRBV7-3
j_call: TRBJ2-1
clone_size: .
d_call: .
cdr3_length: 13
cdr3_nt: TGTGCCAGCAGCTTAACCCTAAACAATGAGCAGTTCTTC
cdr3_aa: CASSLTLNNEQFF

v_call: TRBV4-1
j_call: TRBJ2-7
clone_size: .
d_call: .
cdr3_length: 18
cdr3_nt: TGCGCCAGCAGCCAACTCGTGACCGGGACCAACCCCTCCTACGAGCAGTACTTC
cdr3_aa: CASSQLVTGTNPSYEQYF

v_call: TRBV11-3
j_call: TRBJ2-7
clone_size: .
d_call: TRBD2
cdr3_length: 12
cdr3_nt: TGTGCCAGCAGCTTAGGACTAGCGGAGCAGTACTTC
cdr3_aa: CASSLGLAEQYF

v_call: TRBV7-6
j_call: TRBJ1-5
clone_size: .
d_call: .
cdr3_length: 13
cdr3_nt: TGTGCCAGCAGCTCCCACAGCAATCAGCCCCAGCATTTT
cdr3_aa: CASSSHSNQPQHF

v_call: TRBV25-1
j_call: TRBJ2-3
clone_size: .
d_call: .
cdr3_length: 14
cdr3_nt: TGTGCCAGCAGTGCGGCCAGCATCACAGATACGCAGTATTTT
cdr3_aa: CASSAASITDTQYF

v_call: TRBV7-9
j_call: TRBJ2-7
clone_size: .
d_call: .
cdr3_length: 14
cdr3_nt: TGTGCCAGCAGCTTAGACTACCCCTCCTACGAGCAGTACTTC
cdr3_aa: CASSLDYPSYEQYF

v_call: TRBV12-5
j_call: TRBJ2-5
clone_size: .
d_call: TRBD2
cdr3_length: 15
cdr3_nt: TGTGCTAGTGGGAGCTCCGGGACTAGCGGGATCTCCCAGTACTTC
cdr3_aa: CASGSSGTSGISQYF

v_call: TRBV2
j_call: TRBJ1-1
clone_size: .
d_call: .
cdr3_length: 13
cdr3_nt: TGTGCCAGCAGTGAACAGGGAGGCACTGAAGCTTTCTTT
cdr3_aa: CASSEQGGTEAFF

v_call: TRBV7-9
j_call: TRBJ2-5
clone_size: .
d_call: TRBD1
cdr3_length: 13
cdr3_nt: TGTGCCAGCAGCGCGGGACAGGCGGAGACCCAGTACTTC
cdr3_aa: CASSAGQAETQYF

v_call: TRBV30
j_call: TRBJ2-5
clone_size: once
d_call: TRBD2
cdr3_length: 13
cdr3_nt: TGTGCCTCTGCCCGGGGGGGCCAAGAGACCCAGTACTTC
cdr3_aa: CASARGGQETQYF

v_call: TRBV28
j_call: TRBJ2-7
clone_size: .
d_call: .
cdr3_length: 14
cdr3_nt: TGTGCCAGCAGGCCCATACAGGGAGCCTACGAGCAGTACTTC
cdr3_aa: CASRPIQGAYEQYF

v_call: TRBV11-3
j_call: TRBJ2-1
clone_size: .
d_call: TRBD2
cdr3_length: 17
cdr3_nt: TGTGCCAGCAGCGAAAGGGCCGGGACTAGCGGTTCGAATGAGCAGTTCTTC
cdr3_aa: CASSERAGTSGSNEQFF

v_call: TRBV4-2
j_call: TRBJ2-3
clone_size: .
d_call: TRBD2
cdr3_length: 16
cdr3_nt: TGTGCCAGCAGCCAAGAGGGACTAGCGGGAGCAGATACGCAGTATTTT
cdr3_aa: CASSQEGLAGADTQYF

v_call: TRBV5-1
j_call: TRBJ2-1
clone_size: .
d_call: TRBD2
cdr3_length: 14
cdr3_nt: TGCGCCAGCAGCTGGACTAGCGCCCACAATGAGCAGTTCTTC
cdr3_aa: CASSWTSAHNEQFF

v_call: TRBV7-7
j_call: TRBJ2-5
clone_size: .
d_call: TRBD2
cdr3_length: 17
cdr3_nt: TGTGCTAGCAGCCCAAGGGGACTAGCGGGAACGGGAGAGACCCAGTACTTC
cdr3_aa: CASSPRGLAGTGETQYF

v_call: TRBV4-1
j_call: TRBJ2-7
clone_size: .
d_call: TRBD1
cdr3_length: 16
cdr3_nt: TGCGCCAGCAGCCAAGGGACAGGGTCTTTAGGCTACGAGCAGTACTTC
cdr3_aa: CASSQGTGSLGYEQYF